Below, 7 T cell receptor beta chains from the same sample are listed, as sequenced in a study of shared clonotypes between healthy human individuals. Sequenced by immunoSEQ multiplex PCR; TCRdb stores in-frame clones only, minus some. The sample has roughly 660,000 clones, less than 95% seen once; the top ten hold around a third. Sequences were obtained from memory CD8+ T cells from PBMCs. This sample's subset: CD45RO+ cells pooled with CCR7-negative TemRA cells. These receptors were taken from a man aged 18 to 30 in good health. Some clones in this sample may be carry-over from other donors' samples.

This CDR3 is CARSLEVLAGGPYEQFF. The CDR3, as DNA: TGTGCCAGAAGCTTGGAGGTGCTCGCGGGAGGGCCGTATGAGCAGTTCTTC. The V call is TRBV5-3, the J call TRBJ2-1, with 9 bases fitting TRBD2. TRBV5-3 is noted as an ORF with a role that remains uncertain. This CDR3 region has 17 residues. The ends lost 0 bases at V and 8 bases at J; junction bases unmatched: 12.

The J gene is TRBJ1-1, the V gene TRBV10-3; possibly TRBD1 for D (6 bases). The CDR3 runs 16 residues. CDR1 ENHRY and CDR2 SYGVKD come from the germline V gene. The V and J ends lost 1 base and 3 bases respectively, with 15 bases between them. CDR3 region: CAISELAGGADTEAFF. CDR3 nucleotide sequence: TGTGCCATCAGTGAGTTAGCGGGGGGGGCAGACACTGAAGCTTTCTTT.

The rearrangement links TRBV5-1 to TRBJ2-7; TRBD2 aligns across 11 bases. Germline CDR1 SGHRS, CDR2 YFSETQ. V gave up 4 bases and J gave up 5 bases; unmatched junction bases: 8. The CDR3 consists of 15 residues. The CDR3 loop reads CASSPVTSGSHEQYF. The CDR3 nucleotides are TGCGCCAGCAGCCCTGTAACTAGCGGGAGTCACGAGCAGTACTTC.

The chain is built from TRBV27 and TRBJ2-5; possibly TRBD1 or TRBD2 for D (5 bases each). The germline gives CDR1 MNHEY, CDR2 SMNVEV (reference sequence). CDR3 size: 13 residues. V dropped 2 bases and J dropped 3 bases, with 7 bases sitting between them. The CDR3 region has the DNA TGTGCCAGCAGTTTACGAGGGGAAGAGACCCAGTACTTC. Its translation: CASSLRGEETQYF.

Comment on this clone: Distinct nucleotide sequences in the sample also encode this CDR3. The CDR3 sequence: CASSLSGSNQPQHF. Written as DNA, the CDR3 is TGTGCCAGCAGTTTATCGGGCAGCAATCAGCCCCAGCATTTT. This chain joins TRBV27 and TRBJ1-5; D is unresolved. Per germline, CDR1 MNHEY and CDR2 SMNVEV (reference sequence). V was clipped by 0 bases and J by 1 base, with 4 bases between them. CDR3 length: 14 residues.

This chain uses TRBV7-9 with TRBJ2-1, with D tentatively TRBD1 (6 bases). Germline-derived CDR1 and CDR2 are SEHNR and FQNEAQ (reference sequence). CDR3 length equals 18 residues. Trimming shortened V by 5 bases and J by 3 bases, and 23 bases separated the two germline ends. The CDR3 bases are TGTGCCAGCAGCCCTGGTGGCGCGACAGGCCCGAGCTACAATGAGCAGTTCTTC. Translation: CASSPGGATGPSYNEQFF.

The chain carries TRBV4-1 and TRBJ2-4; D remains unclear. This CDR3 is 16 amino acids long. CDR1 is MGHRA and CDR2 is YSYEKL in the germline V gene. V lost 1 base and J 4 bases, leaving 14 bases between the germline ends. CDR3 DNA: TGCGCCAGCAGCCAAGCTTGGGCTTTGGTTAAAAACATTCAGTACTTC. Translating gives CASSQAWALVKNIQYF.